This is a list of T cell receptor beta chains from one sample in a study of cytomegalovirus exposure and HLA in healthy donors. TCRdb keeps only in-frame clones here, not all; method: immunoSEQ multiplex PCR. The sample includes under 100,000 clones, about four fifths seen only once; the top ten take 9% to 14%. The sequenced sample consisted of PBMCs. The origin of the receptors is a woman in her late teens or twenties in good health and CMV-seropositive. The CDR3 runs from the conserved cysteine through the conserved F or W. A D gene is named only where the DNA matches it firmly. For some rows the clone size is stated as once, few or many, or as a class when expanded; others skip it.

j_call v_call clone_size d_call cdr3_nt cdr3_aa
TRBJ1-3 TRBV4-3 - TRBD1 TGCGCCAGCAGCCAAGGCCGGACAGGAGACTCTGGAAACACCATATATTTT CASSQGRTGDSGNTIYF
TRBJ2-7 TRBV18 - TRBD1 TGTGCCAGCTCACCGACCGGGACAGGTACCTACGAGCAGTACTTC CASSPTGTGTYEQYF
TRBJ2-1 TRBV14 few - TGTGCCAGCAGCCAAGCCCCCAGGGCACAACGAGCAATCTACAATGAGCAGTTCTTC CASSQAPRAQRAIYNEQFF
TRBJ1-6 TRBV14 - TRBD1 TGTGCCAGCACCGGACAGGGTGATTCACCCCTCCACTTT CASTGQGDSPLHF
TRBJ1-4 TRBV28 - TRBD1 TGTGCCAGCAGTTTGGGGGGACAGGGTAGGAAACTGTTTTTT CASSLGGQGRKLFF
TRBJ2-2 TRBV4-1 once TRBD2 TGCGCCAGCAGCCAAGAACTAGCGGGGGGGACCGGGGAGCTGTTTTTT CASSQELAGGTGELFF
TRBJ2-2 TRBV19 - - TGTGCCAGTAGTATAGCCGCCCTAGCCGGGACCGGGGAGCTGTTTTTT CASSIAALAGTGELFF
TRBJ1-2 TRBV7-2 few - TGTGCCAGCAGCCCGCAGGAAGGGGATTATGGCTACACCTTC CASSPQEGDYGYTF
TRBJ2-1 TRBV18 once - TGTGCCAGCTCACCACGACGCGGTGAGCAGTTCTTC CASSPRRGEQFF
TRBJ2-7 TRBV9 - TRBD1 TGTGCCAGCAGCGCTGGGACAGCCACTGCCTACGAGCAGTACTTC CASSAGTATAYEQYF
TRBJ1-5 TRBV28 - TRBD1 TGTGCCAGCAGTTTGTGGAGACAGGGGGGCCAGGGGCGGCCCCAGCATTTT CASSLWRQGGQGRPQHF
TRBJ2-7 TRBV5-1 - - TGCGCCAGCAGCCGCGGGACGGACTTCTACGAGCAGTACTTC CASSRGTDFYEQYF
TRBJ1-2 TRBV2 - - TGTGCCAGCGGAACGGGAGGGTCAGGGGGCTACACCTTC CASGTGGSGGYTF
TRBJ1-6 TRBV25-1 - TRBD1 TGTGCCAGCAGCGGACAGGTTACTTCACCCCTCCACTTT CASSGQVTSPLHF
TRBJ2-3 TRBV15 - TRBD2 TGTGCCACCAGCAGAGTTGGGGGGGGTTTCACAGATACGCAGTATTTT CATSRVGGGFTDTQYF
TRBJ2-7 TRBV19 - TRBD1 TGTGCCAGCAAGGGACAGGGTGCCTACGAGCAGTACTTC CASKGQGAYEQYF
TRBJ1-2 TRBV7-2 - TRBD1 TGTGCCAGCAGCTTTACAGGGGACCGGATAAGCACCTTC CASSFTGDRISTF
TRBJ1-3 TRBV6-1 - - TGTGCCAGCAGTGAACGCTACTCTGGAAACACCATATATTTT CASSERYSGNTIYF
TRBJ2-7 TRBV18 - TRBD2 TGTGCCAGCTCACCGGGACTAGCGGGGCGACAGGAGCAGTACTTC CASSPGLAGRQEQYF
TRBJ1-1 TRBV7-2 - - TGTGCCAGCAGCTTATCCGGCCGACATGAAGCTTTCTTT CASSLSGRHEAFF
TRBJ1-5 TRBV11-2 - - TGTGCCAGCAGCCCAGTGGGACATAGCAATCAGCCCCAGCATTTT CASSPVGHSNQPQHF
TRBJ1-4 TRBV5-1 - - TGCGCCAGCAGCTTAGGGGGTGGCAATGAAAAACTGTTTTTT CASSLGGGNEKLFF
TRBJ1-2 TRBV19 - - TGTGCCAGTAGTATTCCAGCCGGGAGGTATGGCTACACCTTC CASSIPAGRYGYTF
TRBJ2-5 TRBV7-2 - - TGTGCCAGCAGCCCCACTTGGGGGCGGACATCTCAAGAGACCCAGTACTTC CASSPTWGRTSQETQYF
TRBJ2-7 TRBV28 - TRBD1 TGTGCCAGCAGTCCGAGGGAACAGGGGGGCACGGGCGAGCAGTACTTC CASSPREQGGTGEQYF
TRBJ2-1 TRBV5-1 - TRBD2 TGCGCCAGCAGCTTGGAGCTAGCGGCGATTTACTACAATGAGCAGTTCTTC CASSLELAAIYYNEQFF
TRBJ1-4 TRBV9 - - TGTGCCAGCAGCGTTTCCGGGACTGCGATTGCGCTGTTTTTT CASSVSGTAIALFF
TRBJ2-5 TRBV5-1 - - TGCGCCAGCCATTATGGGGACATCGTGGGGGAGACCCAGTACTTC CASHYGDIVGETQYF
TRBJ1-5 TRBV11-2 - - TGTGCCAGCAGCTTCAAAGGGGATCAGCCCCAGCATTTT CASSFKGDQPQHF
TRBJ2-5 TRBV5-3 - - TGTGCCAGAAGCTTGGCCGGCCGAGGACTAGAGACCCAGTACTTC CARSLAGRGLETQYF
TRBJ1-1 TRBV5-1 few TRBD1 TGCGCCAGCAGCTTGGGACAGGGAGTGGGCTACACTGAAGCTTTCTTT CASSLGQGVGYTEAFF
TRBJ1-6 TRBV18 - - TGTGCCAGCTCACCAAGTACAGTTTCACCCCTCCACTTT CASSPSTVSPLHF
TRBJ2-3 TRBV7-2 - - TGTGCCAGCAGCCGTTCACTAATAGGAGATACGCAGTATTTT CASSRSLIGDTQYF